The next 4 T cell receptor beta chains were all read from a single sample in a study of CD8 T cells in ankylosing spondylitis. Findings and limits, study-wide: Blood of patients with ankylosing spondylitis appeared to be characterized by a TCR beta motif of about eight highly homologous variants.

Each CDR3 protein is one row after TCRdb ran MiXCR on the 5' RACE reads. This table holds fewer than 550,000 distinct CDR3 sequences, approximately 5.3% found once. These receptors' antigens are unknown. Sequencing was performed on blood, either unsorted or a sorted T cell fraction (not recorded which). These receptor sequences come from a male donor with ankylosing spondylitis.

The genes are TRBV5-1 and TRBJ2-5, with D maybe TRBD2 (5 bases). Trimming removed 4 bases at V and 3 bases at J, with 10 bases between. Germline V gene sequence: CDR1 SGHRS, CDR2 YFSETQ. This CDR3 has 13 amino acids. The CDR3 DNA reads as TGCGCCAGCAGCATGGGAGTTGAAGAGACCCAGTACTTC. Protein sequence: CASSMGVEETQYF.

This clonotype was observed many times. The chain is built from TRBV18 and TRBJ2-5; D might be TRBD1 (6 bases). V lost 3 bases, J lost 2 bases, and 10 bases lay in between. The CDR3 is 14 amino acids. Germline V gene sequence: CDR1 KGHSH, CDR2 LQKENI. CDR3 protein: CASSPRTAQETQYF. The DNA of the CDR3 is TGTGCCAGCTCACCTCGGACAGCACAAGAGACCCAGTACTTC.

This clonotype has a count of ten or more. The chain has TRBV15 and TRBJ1-3, with 9 bases that match TRBD1. V shed 5 bases, J shed 4 bases, and the junction held 9 bases outside the gene matches. This CDR3 comprises 16 residues. Germline values: CDR1 LNHNV, CDR2 YYDKDF (reference sequence). The DNA of the CDR3 is TGTGCCACCAGCCGAGGATCGACAGGGGGAGGAAACACCATATATTTT. Residues: CATSRGSTGGGNTIYF.

This clonotype was found many times. This sequence joins TRBV29-1 and TRBJ2-3; 7 bases fit TRBD2. J was trimmed by 1 base and V by 6 bases; bases with no gene match: 7. Germline assignment: CDR1 SQVTM and CDR2 ANQGSEA. This CDR3 region has 14 residues. The CDR3 sequence is CSVLKRGGTDTQYF. The CDR3 DNA follows: TGCAGCGTCCTAAAGCGGGGTGGCACAGATACGCAGTATTTT.